This passage covers 6 T cell receptor beta chains from one sample sequenced in a study of blood T cell repertoires in COVID-19. Only in-frame clones appear in the TCRdb table, and some are missing; sequencing was by immunoSEQ multiplex PCR. Seen here are about 69,000 clones, 79% observed once, and the top ten hold approximately 15%. The specimen sequenced was peripheral blood. These receptors came from a man aged 60 to 75 with acute or convalescent COVID-19.

The chain links TRBV21-1 to TRBJ1-2. TRBV21-1 constitutes a pseudogene. This CDR3 comprises 14 residues. CDR3 in amino acids: CASSKVEYPWGYTF. CDR3 in DNA: TGTGCCAGCAGCAAAGTTGAGTATCCCTGGGGCTACACCTTC.

The genes are TRBV5-4 and TRBJ1-2; 7 nucleotides align to TRBD1. V was clipped by 4 bases and J by 5 bases; unmatched bases: 5. Looked up from germline, CDR1 is SGHNT and CDR2 is YYREEE (reference sequence). CDR3 length equals 13 residues. The CDR3 sequence: CASSAIQGYGYTF. The CDR3 nucleotides are TGTGCCAGCAGCGCAATACAGGGGTATGGCTACACCTTC.

CDR3 amino acids: CASSPGPLQGEGYTF. The CDR3 DNA follows: TGTGCCAGCAGCCCCGGTCCCCTACAGGGGGAAGGCTACACCTTC. The chain combines TRBV5-4 with TRBJ1-2; 8 nucleotides align to TRBD1. The germline V gene has CDR1 SGHNT and CDR2 YYREEE (reference sequence). The CDR3 sequence is 15 residues long. Losses at the gene ends were 4 bases for V and 8 bases for J; bases not matched to a gene: 13.

The genes are TRBV7-9 and TRBJ2-2, with 7 positions matching TRBD2. This CDR3 has 16 amino acids. The trim removed 1 base at V and 5 bases at J, leaving 7 bases unmatched. CDR1 is SEHNR, CDR2 FQNEAQ, per germline (reference sequence). The CDR3 coding sequence is TGTGCCAGCAGCTTAGTCCGTCTAGCGGAGACCGGGGAGCTGTTTTTT. Protein sequence: CASSLVRLAETGELFF.

The genes are TRBV7-2 and TRBJ1-2; D not resolved. Per germline, CDR1 SGHTA and CDR2 FQGNSA. This CDR3 has 13 amino acids. Trimming took 8 bases from V and 6 from J, leaving 16 bases between them. CDR3 nucleotide sequence: TGTGCCAGCGCCCTAGCCTACTCCGATGGCTACACCTTC. It translates to CASALAYSDGYTF.

The chain recombines TRBV7-9 with TRBJ2-1, with TRBD1 as a possible D gene (6 bases). V was clipped by 2 bases and J by 11 bases, with 19 bases between them. This CDR3 contains 15 residues. Germline CDR1 reads SEHNR; CDR2 reads FQNEAQ (reference sequence). The CDR3 loop reads CASSLLVRRTAQQFF. DNA for the CDR3: TGTGCCAGCAGCTTACTGGTCCGCAGGACAGCGCAGCAGTTCTTC.